Presented here are 4 T cell receptor beta chains from one specimen sequenced in a study of blood T cell repertoires in COVID-19. Some clones are missing from TCRdb's copy, which holds only in-frame ones; the method was immunoSEQ multiplex PCR. The repertoire holds about 480,000 clones, with roughly 89% as singletons. The sequenced sample consisted of peripheral blood. The receptors originated from a man between 18 and 29 years old with COVID-19, enrolled during active disease.

The chain has TRBV20-1 and TRBJ2-1; D not certain. Germline V gene lookup returns CDR1 DFQATT and CDR2 SNEGSKA (reference sequence). The CDR3 totals 15 residues. Trimming took off 3 bases at V and 3 bases at J, with 15 bases between the two ends. The CDR3 loop reads CSASDYRPNYNEQFF. The DNA of the CDR3 is TGCAGTGCTAGTGATTATCGTCCTAACTACAATGAGCAGTTCTTC.

This chain connects TRBV19 to TRBJ2-7; 7 bases are shared with TRBD1. J gave up 2 bases and V 4 bases, and 11 bases lay outside the gene matches. The CDR3 is made up of 16 amino acids. From germline, CDR1 is LNHDA and CDR2 SQIVND (reference sequence). The CDR3 coding sequence is TGTGCCAGTAGTACCCTACCGACAGGGCGTCCCTACGAGCAGTACTTC. It encodes CASSTLPTGRPYEQYF.

The genes are TRBV7-2 and TRBJ1-1; 8 bases fit TRBD1. The trim removed 3 bases at V and 11 bases at J, leaving 14 bases unmatched. Germline loops: CDR1 SGHTA, CDR2 FQGNSA. The CDR3 loop spans 15 amino acids. The CDR3 loop reads CASSFPGTGAVSAFF. CDR3 coding DNA: TGTGCCAGCAGCTTCCCCGGGACAGGAGCCGTGAGTGCTTTCTTT.

The V and J genes are TRBV7-6 and TRBJ2-5; possibly TRBD1 for D (5 bases). The CDR3 extends over 14 amino acids. Germline-derived CDR1 and CDR2 are SGHVS and FNYEAQ. V lost 6 bases and J lost 4, with 15 bases in between. The CDR3 protein is CASSLDSPRETQYF. DNA for the CDR3: TGTGCCAGCAGTCTCGACAGCCCTAGAGAGACCCAGTACTTC.